The clone carrying this T cell receptor (beta chain) was seen ten or more times. The data were taken from a study of human T cells and chemical hapten exposure. Across the study: Diphenylcyclopropenone was applied weekly to patients' scalps across the roughly 24-week study. Per-sample variation in TCR yield stemmed mainly from small pooled library volume differences.

The CDR3 runs 11 residues. Germline CDR1 is MNHEY and CDR2 is SMNVEV (reference sequence). V shed 6 bases and J shed 2 bases, with 5 bases lying between them. Unique molecular identifiers were affixed to discrete cDNA molecules within the library. TCRdb re-analysed the RACE reads in MiXCR, keeping a single row per CDR3 protein. Of 300,000 to 450,000 distinct CDR3 sequences detected, roughly 6% appear once; the ten largest clones hold about 8.2%. As for time point: pre-sensitization, week 0. Treatment described: therapeutic diphenylcyclopropenone sensitization with weekly scalp DPC. Blood sampling occurred before each patch-test application.

The receptor was isolated from a woman under 30 with alopecia areata. Some clones in this sample may be carry-over from other donors' samples. The chain employs TRBV27 and TRBJ2-7; D unresolved. Sequencing was performed on whole blood, taken in connection with sensitization to the hapten diphenylcyclopropenone (DPC). The CDR3 coding sequence is TGTGCCAGCAGCCTCCCCTACGAGCAGTACTTC. Translating it yields CASSLPYEQYF.